This TCR beta chain originates from a study of blood T cell repertoires in COVID-19. Across the whole study: Samples came from the United States, Italy and Spain, spanning acute and convalescent COVID-19. In each case, the material was cDNA or gDNA derived from T cells, B-cell-depleted T cells, or PBMCs.

Germline assignment: CDR1 LNHDA and CDR2 SQIVND (reference sequence). Trimming cost V 1 base and J 3 bases; bases outside gene matches: 15. CDR3 size: 21 residues. Source study methods: Using reference gene primer amplification, nucleated cell counts were estimated. The repertoire was sequenced with immunoSEQ multiplex PCR; TCRdb's copy has only in-frame clones and lacks some. V and J calls and clone size are given by that table; D and trimming were obtained from the DNA. The sample carries 100,000 to 150,000 clones, around 89% recorded once. The sample taken for sequencing was peripheral blood. The TCR was taken from a man aged 50-60 years with acute or convalescent COVID-19. This chain links TRBV19 with TRBJ2-2; 12 bases match TRBD2. The CDR3 loop reads CASSIGEGSTSGSVYTGELFF. In DNA form, the CDR3 reads TGTGCCAGTAGTATAGGAGAGGGATCGACTAGCGGGAGTGTCTACACCGGGGAGCTGTTTTTT.